These 28 T cell receptor beta chains came from one sample sequenced in a study of T cells in Graves' hyperthyroidism and ophthalmopathy. The TCR beta CDR3 regions underwent amplification using RNA transcripts as the source. In the first-round RT-PCR of the TCR CDR3, the HTBI primer set was used. TCRdb processed the multiplex PCR reads anew with MiXCR; each CDR3 protein has one entry. The sample consists of 400,000 to 500,000 distinct CDR3 sequences, 14% to 15% of them appearing once. The sample consisted of blood. These receptors all stem from a man between 18 and 29 years old with Graves' ophthalmopathy.

At least ten counts were recorded for this clonotype. The V call is TRBV5-1, the J call TRBJ2-5; D might be TRBD2 (6 bases). The CDR3 is 13 amino acids. Trimming took off 1 base at V and 5 bases at J, with 9 bases between the two ends. Germline V gene sequence: CDR1 SGHRS, CDR2 YFSETQ. The CDR3 nucleotides are TGCGCCAGCAGCTTGCGCGGGGAGGAGACCCAGTACTTC. Amino acids: CASSLRGEETQYF.

In this sample, this clonotype turned up many times. J is TRBJ1-1 and V is TRBV7-9; D possibly corresponds to TRBD1 (5 bases). Trimming removed 1 base from V and 2 bases from J, with 11 bases in between. Germline V lookup: CDR1 SEHNR, CDR2 FQNEAQ (reference sequence). CDR3 length equals 15 residues. Written as DNA, the CDR3 is TGTGCCAGCAGCTTAGTTTCGGGGACTAACACTGAAGCTTTCTTT. Its protein product is CASSLVSGTNTEAFF.

The chain joins TRBV4-1 to TRBJ2-1; 14 bases agree with TRBD2. After removal of 2 bases from V and 2 bases from J, the junction contained 5 bases not matched to a gene. This CDR3 has 18 residues. Germline CDR1 reads MGHRA; CDR2 reads YSYEKL. CDR3 bases: TGCGCCAGCAGCCAACGGGGACTAGCGGGAGCGGCCTACAATGAGCAGTTCTTC. It is translated as CASSQRGLAGAAYNEQFF.

At least ten counts were recorded for this clonotype. The V gene is TRBV6-1, the J gene TRBJ2-7; D is unresolved. The CDR3 covers 14 residues. Deletions cut 4 bases from V and 3 bases from J, with 13 bases between. Germline loops: CDR1 MNHNS, CDR2 SASEGT. The CDR3 nucleotides are TGTGCCAGCAGTGGCTTCCATATCAGCTACGAGCAGTACTTC. Its translation: CASSGFHISYEQYF.

In DNA, the CDR3 is TGCAGTGCTAGTTATCTCGGGGTCCTAGCGGGAGGGCCAGTGCTCTTGGAGACCCAGTACTTC. This codes for CSASYLGVLAGGPVLLETQYF. The rearrangement uses TRBV20-1 and TRBJ2-5, with 12 bases lining up with TRBD2. V trimming: 3 bases; J trimming: 5 bases; junction bases outside the gene matches: 25. The CDR3 has 21 amino acids. Germline CDR1 reads DFQATT; CDR2 reads SNEGSKA (reference sequence).

The gene calls are TRBV7-6 and TRBJ1-5; D may be TRBD1 (6 bases). Germline V gives CDR1 SGHVS, CDR2 FNYEAQ. V was clipped by 5 bases and J by 6 bases, with 17 bases between them. The CDR3 loop spans 15 amino acids. The CDR3 DNA reads TGTGCCAGCAGCCCGACAGGCGCCAAGGGTCAGCCCCAGCATTTT. Amino acid sequence: CASSPTGAKGQPQHF.

V gene TRBV19 combines with J gene TRBJ2-1; D unclear. This CDR3 spans 16 amino acids. V was cut by 1 base and J by 6 bases, with 16 bases left in between. Germline loops: CDR1 LNHDA, CDR2 SQIVND (reference sequence). DNA of the CDR3: TGTGCCAGTAGTATAGGGACCACCAACACCCCCAATGAGCAGTTCTTC. Residues: CASSIGTTNTPNEQFF.

V gene TRBV6-1 combines with J gene TRBJ2-2; D assignment may be TRBD1 or TRBD2 (5 bases each). The CDR3 length is 11 residues. The V gene lost 7 bases and the J gene lost 8 bases, with 8 bases spanning the gap. Germline CDR1 and CDR2: MNHNS and SASEGT. The CDR3 DNA reads TGTGCCAGCATGGGGGAGGGGGAGCTGTTTTTT. It translates to CASMGEGELFF.

As to this clonotype: A read error is possible here, since a much larger clone lies one base away. The J gene is TRBJ2-7, the V gene TRBV6-1, with D hard to call. V lost 8 bases and J lost 2, with 19 bases in between. Germline CDR1 MNHNS, CDR2 SASEGT. CDR3 length: 15 residues. The CDR3 spells CASRRSAALTYEQYF. CDR3 coding DNA: TGTGCCAGCCGTAGGTCGGCAGCCCTCACCTACGAGCAGTACTTC.

The sample holds many counts of this clonotype. The CDR3 spells CSATSPGLAREQYF. CDR3 sequence (DNA): TGCAGTGCTACCTCCCCGGGACTAGCGAGGGAGCAGTACTTC. The chain is built from TRBV20-1 and TRBJ2-7; 10 nucleotides agree with TRBD2. V lost 4 bases to trimming and J lost 7 bases; unmatched junction nucleotides: 10. CDR3 length: 14 residues. Germline V gene lookup returns CDR1 DFQATT and CDR2 SNEGSKA (reference sequence).

In its sample, this clonotype was seen many times. This chain uses TRBV9 with TRBJ1-5; the D is unclear. Trimming took 1 base from V and 7 from J, leaving 9 bases between them. Per the germline V gene, CDR1 is SGDLS and CDR2 is YYNGEE. The CDR3 covers 13 residues. CDR3 bases: TGTGCCAGCAGCGTATCGCTCGGCCAGCCCCAGCATTTT. Its protein product is CASSVSLGQPQHF.

This clonotype was detected only a few times. This sequence joins TRBV3-1 and TRBJ2-3, with 10 bases identical to TRBD2. Germline CDR1 and CDR2: LGHDT and YNNKEL (reference sequence). CDR3 length equals 17 residues. V shed 4 bases and J 5 bases; nucleotides not matched to a gene: 12. CDR3 residues: CASSPAGGVGFGDTQYF. The CDR3 nucleotides read TGTGCCAGCAGCCCAGCGGGGGGGGTAGGGTTCGGAGATACGCAGTATTTT.

By share of the sample, this clonotype is medium-sized. Here the CDR3 DNA reads TGTGCCACTACCAGGAGGGGGCCCTTAGGCAATGAGCAGTTCTTC. Its translation: CATTRRGPLGNEQFF. The chain recombines TRBV7-9 with TRBJ2-1, with a weak D call TRBD1 (7 bases). Germline loops: CDR1 SEHNR, CDR2 FQNEAQ (reference sequence). The CDR3 is 15 residues long. Trimming left V 10 bases short and J 6 bases short, with 22 bases between. The variable domain in full, with the rest retrieved from reference TRBV7-9 and TRBJ2-1, is DTGVSQNPRHKITKRGQNVTFRCDPISEHNRLYWYRQTLGQGPEFLTYFQNEAQLEKSRLLSDRFSAERPKGSFSTLEIQRTEQGDSAMYLCATTRRGPLGNEQFFGPGTRLTVL.

This clonotype was counted many times. The chain links TRBV5-6 to TRBJ2-1, with D uncertain. The CDR3 has 13 amino acids. From germline, CDR1 is SGHDT and CDR2 YYEEEE. With 9 bases removed from V and 5 bases from J, the gap between germline ends came to 15 bases. The CDR3 bases are TGTGCCACCTCCTCTACTCTCAACAATGAGCAGTTCTTC. Translating it yields CATSSTLNNEQFF.

This clonotype was seen ten or more times. This chain uses TRBV18 with TRBJ2-7; tentative D call: TRBD2 (5 bases). This CDR3 comprises 13 residues. V gave up 0 bases and J gave up 2 bases, with 5 bases separating them. The germline V gene encodes CDR1 KGHSH and CDR2 LQKENI. CDR3 protein: CASSPPEAYEQYF. In DNA form, the CDR3 reads TGTGCCAGCTCACCACCGGAGGCCTACGAGCAGTACTTC.

This clonotype was seen many times. The chain has TRBV7-6 and TRBJ2-5, with TRBD2 as a possible D gene (5 bases). This CDR3 has 15 amino acids. Per the germline V gene, CDR1 is SGHVS and CDR2 is FNYEAQ. The V gene lost 5 bases and the J gene lost 5 bases, with 18 bases spanning the gap. CDR3 sequence (DNA): TGTGCCAGCAGCCCAATGGGAGTGGAGGAGGAGACCCAGTACTTC. Residues: CASSPMGVEEETQYF.

This clonotype has a count of ten or more. The CDR3 reads CASSKGQGKKEYEQYF. DNA of the CDR3: TGTGCCAGCAGTAAGGGACAGGGGAAGAAAGAATACGAGCAGTACTTC. The rearrangement uses TRBV6-1 and TRBJ2-7, with 10 bases that match TRBD1. This CDR3 spans 16 amino acids. Per germline, CDR1 MNHNS and CDR2 SASEGT. J gave up 4 bases and V 5 bases, and 11 bases lay outside the gene matches.

This chain joins TRBV5-5 and TRBJ2-1; D gene ambiguous. Trimming stripped 2 bases from V and 8 bases from J, with 14 bases between. CDR1 and CDR2 (germline): SGHKS, YYEKEE (reference sequence). The CDR3 sequence is 14 residues long. In nucleotides, the CDR3 is TGTGCCAGCAGCTTATCGGGCTTTCCGTATGAGCAGTTCTTC. It codes for CASSLSGFPYEQFF.

About this clonotype: One base away lies a much larger clone, so this may be a sequencing read error. J is TRBJ2-5 and V is TRBV7-8; TRBD2 agrees at 7 bases. The V gene end was trimmed by 6 bases and the J gene end by 4 bases; junction bases not matched to a gene: 8. The V gene's germline CDR1 is SGHVS and CDR2 FQNEAQ. This CDR3 contains 14 residues. CDR3 amino acids: CASRPCGRGETQYF. CDR3 nucleotide sequence: TGTGCCAGCAGACCCTGTGGGAGGGGAGAGACCCAGTACTTC.

The chain uses TRBV6-2 or TRBV6-3 and TRBJ2-1, with 11 bases identical to TRBD2. The CDR3 totals 17 residues. V shed 2 bases, J shed 3 bases, and the junction held 6 bases outside the gene matches. The germline V gene encodes CDR1 MNHEY and CDR2 SVGEGT. CDR3 sequence (DNA): TGTGCCAGCAGTTACCCCGGGACTAGCGGAGACTACAATGAGCAGTTCTTC. The encoded protein is CASSYPGTSGDYNEQFF.

This clonotype has just a few counts. The chain employs TRBV5-8 and TRBJ1-2; the D gene is possibly TRBD1 (5 bases). This CDR3 is built from 15 residues. Trimming removed 1 base from V and 2 bases from J, with 12 bases in between. Germline V CDR1 and CDR2: SGHTS, YDEGEE. For the CDR3, the DNA is TGTGCCAGCAGCTTGCTTGCCAGGGAGAACTATGGCTACACCTTC. Protein product: CASSLLARENYGYTF.

The chain employs TRBV6-2 or TRBV6-3 and TRBJ1-2; 9 bases line up with TRBD1. CDR1 MNHEY and CDR2 SVGEGT come from the germline V gene. The CDR3 has 15 residues. The V and J ends lost 6 bases and 4 bases, in that order; junction bases with no gene match: 9. The CDR3 sequence: CASSRRQGDSYGYTF. In DNA, the CDR3 is TGTGCCAGCAGCCGAAGACAGGGGGATAGCTATGGCTACACCTTC.

The chain employs TRBV7-9 and TRBJ1-5; the D is unclear. The CDR3 totals 15 residues. V lost 10 bases, J lost 0 bases, and 16 bases lay in between. Germline CDR1 and CDR2: SEHNR and FQNEAQ (reference sequence). The CDR3 loop is CATSPDLYSNQPQHF. The DNA of the CDR3 is TGTGCCACTTCGCCCGACCTTTATAGCAATCAGCCCCAGCATTTT.

This rearrangement joins TRBV7-9 to TRBJ2-5, with D possibly TRBD2 on 7 matching bases. Trimming left V 10 bases short and J 1 base short, with 19 bases between. Per germline, CDR1 SEHNR and CDR2 FQNEAQ (reference sequence). The CDR3 runs 15 residues. The CDR3 spells CAISEQGGAQETQYF. The CDR3 coding sequence is TGTGCCATCAGTGAGCAAGGGGGGGCCCAAGAGACCCAGTACTTC.

The sample holds many counts of this clonotype. The chain recombines TRBV20-1 with TRBJ2-3; TRBD1 agrees at 9 bases. The CDR3 spans 14 residues. Trimming cost V 5 bases and J 5 bases; bases outside gene matches: 8. CDR1 and CDR2 (germline): DFQATT, SNEGSKA (reference sequence). The DNA of the CDR3 is TGCAGTGCTGTAACAGGGGGCGGGAGAGATACGCAGTATTTT. It translates to CSAVTGGGRDTQYF.

This clonotype appeared many times. The genes are TRBV11-3 and TRBJ2-2; 11 bases line up with TRBD2. Looked up from germline, CDR1 is SGHNT and CDR2 is YENEEA. The CDR3 totals 15 residues. J gave up 4 bases and V 5 bases, and 3 bases lay outside the gene matches. Here the CDR3 DNA reads TGTGCCAGCAGCGCGGGACTAGCGGCCACCGGGGAGCTGTTTTTT. Translating it yields CASSAGLAATGELFF.

The rearrangement uses TRBV18 and TRBJ2-2; TRBD1 might be the D (5 bases). The CDR3 sequence is 16 residues long. Trimming shortened V by 4 bases and J by 0 bases, and 12 bases separated the two germline ends. Germline V lookup: CDR1 KGHSH, CDR2 LQKENI. The CDR3 spells CASSLYDSSNTGELFF. In DNA, the CDR3 is TGTGCCAGCTCACTCTATGACAGCTCGAACACCGGGGAGCTGTTTTTT.

In its sample, this clonotype was seen a few times. This chain joins TRBV5-1 and TRBJ2-3; 8 bases are a match to TRBD1. Unmatched junction bases numbered 8, after V lost 6 bases and J lost 5 bases. The CDR3 consists of 14 residues. CDR1 SGHRS and CDR2 YFSETQ come from the germline V gene. CDR3: CASTLGQGLDTQYF. CDR3 DNA sequence: TGCGCCAGCACCCTCGGACAGGGTTTAGATACGCAGTATTTT.